This T cell receptor (beta chain) was sequenced during a study of cytotoxic CD8 clonotypes in ibrutinib-treated CLL. Study-wide results and caveats: Rising at ibrutinib response, clonality subsequently fell back toward baseline at progression. Sample timing was unmatched between remission and later-progressing patients; lymph nodes unstudied. Patients showed higher baseline clonality than age-matched healthy donors, and it tracked circulating CD8+ T-cell counts.

For this clone: What it binds is unknown.

The CDR3 runs to 15 residues. V was trimmed by 3 bases and J by 6 bases, leaving 15 bases between them. Germline CDR1 SEHNR, CDR2 FQNEAQ (reference sequence). Depths of 1 in 200,000 to 1 in 1 million T cells were the sequencing target. Libraries were prepared by immunoSEQ multiplex PCR; TCRdb keeps only in-frame clonotypes and omits some of them. The sample has fewer than 50,000 clones, 65% seen once. The starting material was PBMCs, obtained after 24 months of ibrutinib treatment. The chain employs TRBV7-9 and TRBJ2-1; weak D call: TRBD1 (5 bases). The TCR originated in a human donor with chronic lymphocytic leukemia. CDR3 amino acids: CASSLARAVGNEQFF. In DNA, the CDR3 is TGTGCCAGCAGCTTGGCCAGGGCAGTGGGCAATGAGCAGTTCTTC.